A selection of T cell receptor beta chains follows, all from one sample in a study of post-analysis software for immune sequencing data. TCRdb itself ran the PCR reads through MiXCR, one entry per CDR3 protein. The table shows some 260,000 distinct CDR3 sequences, with 36% occurring only once. The sample consisted of blood. These receptors originate from a girl under 18 with multiple sclerosis. CDR3s include the opening cysteine and the closing phenylalanine or tryptophan. A D gene is named only where the DNA matches it firmly. Part of the rows lack a size; the others show once, few, many or a class for expanded clones.

.,TRBV6-1,TRBJ2-7,few,TGTGCCAGCAGCAAGGCTACCTTCTACGAGCAGTACTTC,CASSKATFYEQYF
.,TRBV6-5,TRBJ2-2,.,TGTGCCAGCAGTTACTCGTTCTTTGGCGGGTTCGGGGAGCTGTTTTTT,CASSYSFFGGFGELFF
.,TRBV5-1,TRBJ2-7,.,TGCGCCAGCAGCTTGCGAAGGGGAAGGGCCTCCTACGAGCAGTACTTC,CASSLRRGRASYEQYF
.,TRBV5-1,TRBJ1-1,many,TGCGCCAGCAGCACGCGTGCGGGGATGAACACTGAAGCTTTCTTT,CASSTRAGMNTEAFF
TRBD2,TRBV10-3,TRBJ2-5,many,TGTGCCATCAGTGGGGTACTAGCGGGAGTAGAGACCCAGTACTTC,CAISGVLAGVETQYF
TRBD2,TRBV29-1,TRBJ2-1,.,TGCAGCGTTCTAAAAGCGGGGGGCCATAACAATGAGCAGTTCTTC,CSVLKAGGHNNEQFF
TRBD1,TRBV9,TRBJ1-2,many,TGTGCCAGCAGCGCCGTGCCGGGACAGGGCCCCTATGGCTACACCTTC,CASSAVPGQGPYGYTF
TRBD2,TRBV20-1,TRBJ2-1,many,TGCAGTGCTGGCCTCGGGACTAGAGGGAAGAATGAGCAGTTCTTC,CSAGLGTRGKNEQFF
TRBD1,TRBV20-1,TRBJ1-1,many,TGCAGTGCTAGAGATGGGGGACAGGGGGGAGGATCTGAAGCTTTCTTT,CSARDGGQGGGSEAFF
.,TRBV5-1,TRBJ1-5,few,TGCGCCAGCAGCTTGGTGTCCGGGTTCGATCAGCCCCAGCATTTT,CASSLVSGFDQPQHF
TRBD2,TRBV6-5,TRBJ2-5,.,TGTGCCAGTAGCGCCTTAAGCGGGAGCAAAGAGACCCAGTACTTC,CASSALSGSKETQYF
TRBD1,TRBV30,TRBJ2-7,few,TGTGCCTGGAGTCTGACAGGGAACTACGAGCAGTACTTC,CAWSLTGNYEQYF
.,TRBV15,TRBJ1-5,many,TGTGCCACCAGCAGAGAGGGGGTCGGGTATCAGCCCCAGCATTTT,CATSREGVGYQPQHF
TRBD2,TRBV11-1,TRBJ2-1,.,TGTGCCAGCAGCCGGACTAGCGGGGGGGCAAACTACAATGAGCAGTTCTTC,CASSRTSGGANYNEQFF
TRBD1,TRBV15,TRBJ1-2,many,TGTGCCACCAGCAGAGTTTTCTGGACACAGGGGGACTATGGCTACACCTTC,CATSRVFWTQGDYGYTF
.,TRBV30,TRBJ2-7,few,TGTGCCTGGAGCCCCAGCGGAGGTTACGAGCAGTACTTC,CAWSPSGGYEQYF
TRBD1,TRBV29-1,TRBJ2-5,few,TGCAGCGTTGGCCCCGGACAGGGGCCGCTAGAAGAGCAGTACTTC,CSVGPGQGPLEEQYF
TRBD1,TRBV20-1,TRBJ2-4,.,TGCAGTGCGGGAATCGGGACAGGGATCATTCAGTACTTC,CSAGIGTGIIQYF
TRBD1,TRBV7-8,TRBJ1-6,many,TGTGCCAGCAGCTTAGCCCGACAGGGCAGCTCCTATAATTCACCCCTCCACTTT,CASSLARQGSSYNSPLHF
.,TRBV6-5,TRBJ2-7,.,TGTGCCAGCAGTTACTCGAAGGCGGGGTCCGGGTCCTACGAGCAGTACTTC,CASSYSKAGSGSYEQYF
TRBD1,TRBV6-2/TRBV6-3,TRBJ2-3,many,TGTGCCAGCAGCGACAGGGGCGCCACCACAGATACGCAGTATTTT,CASSDRGATTDTQYF
.,TRBV14,TRBJ2-7,.,TGTGCCAGCAGCCGCCTTCCGTACGAGCAGTACTTC,CASSRLPYEQYF
.,TRBV2,TRBJ1-1,few,TGTGCCAGCAGTGAGAGTCGAGAGTACACTGAAGCTTTCTTT,CASSESREYTEAFF
TRBD1,TRBV5-1,TRBJ2-3,few,TGCGCCAGCAGACAGGGGGTGATTAGCACAGATACGCAGTATTTT,CASRQGVISTDTQYF
TRBD2,TRBV7-8,TRBJ2-1,many,TGTGCCAGCAGCCAAAGCGGGGCCCCCTCCTACAATGAGCAGTTCTTC,CASSQSGAPSYNEQFF
.,TRBV6-5,TRBJ2-5,.,TGTGCCAGCAGGATATACGATGAGCAGTACTTC,CASRIYDEQYF
TRBD1,TRBV12-3/TRBV12-4,TRBJ1-5,.,TGTGCCAGCAGCCACGGACAGGGGCTGAATCAGCCCCAGCATTTT,CASSHGQGLNQPQHF
.,TRBV27,TRBJ1-6,many,TGTGCCAGCAGTTTCGCGGGGGCTGGGGCCCTCTCCTATAATTCACCCCTCCACTTT,CASSFAGAGALSYNSPLHF
.,TRBV6-2/TRBV6-3,TRBJ1-4,.,TGTGCCAGCAGTTCGACTCGGGACTCGATTAATGAAAAACTGTTTTTT,CASSSTRDSINEKLFF
.,TRBV7-2,TRBJ2-3,many,TGTGCCAGCACCGACCGGGGGGCTCGCACAGATACGCAGTATTTT,CASTDRGARTDTQYF
TRBD1,TRBV7-2,TRBJ2-5,many,TGTGCCAGCAGCCCGCGACAGGGGGGAGAGACCCAGTACTTC,CASSPRQGGETQYF
.,TRBV20-1,TRBJ1-1,.,TGCAGTGCTAGAGATTCAGGGAGCACTGAAGCTTTCTTT,CSARDSGSTEAFF
.,TRBV7-2,TRBJ2-3,few,TGTGCCAGCAGCAAAATAGTTGCGGATACGCAGTATTTT,CASSKIVADTQYF
.,TRBV5-1,TRBJ1-2,.,TGCGCCAGCAGCTTGGCGGCGGAGAGGGGCTACACCTTC,CASSLAAERGYTF
.,TRBV5-1,TRBJ1-5,few,TGCGCCAGCAGCTCGGAGCCCCATGAGCAGCCCCAGCATTTT,CASSSEPHEQPQHF
TRBD1,TRBV20-1,TRBJ1-6,few,TGCAGTGCCCCGTCGACAGGGGATTATTCACCCCTCCACTTT,CSAPSTGDYSPLHF
TRBD2,TRBV28,TRBJ2-3,.,TGTGCCAGCAGCACCGGGACTACAACGTTGGATTTT,CASSTGTTTLDF
.,TRBV5-1,TRBJ1-4,.,TGCGCCAGCAGCTTGAGTAAGGACCGGAATGAAAAACTGTTTTTT,CASSLSKDRNEKLFF
TRBD2,TRBV29-1,TRBJ2-1,.,TGCAGCGTTGGGGGGAGGGTAATTGAGCAGTTCTTC,CSVGGRVIEQFF